This T cell receptor beta chain comes out of a study of blood T cell repertoires in COVID-19. Study background: Both acute and convalescent COVID-19 samples were obtained from the United States, Italy and Spain. The cDNA or gDNA used as material had been derived from T cells, B-cell-depleted T cells, or PBMCs.

Produced via immunoSEQ multiplex PCR; TCRdb's table is partial and in-frame only. The sample shows 190,000 or so clones, about 88% of them seen only once. Per the germline V gene, CDR1 is ENHRY and CDR2 is SYGVKD. The CDR3 has 17 residues. J gave up 5 bases and V 6 bases, and 11 bases lay outside the gene matches. The sequence came from a woman aged 25-40 years with active or convalescent COVID-19. The V call is TRBV10-3, the J call TRBJ2-5, with 14 positions matching TRBD2. The specimen sequenced was peripheral blood. The CDR3 DNA sequence: TGTGCCATCAGCCAGCTCGGGACTAGCGGGAGAGGGGAGACCCAGTACTTC. Amino acid sequence: CAISQLGTSGRGETQYF.